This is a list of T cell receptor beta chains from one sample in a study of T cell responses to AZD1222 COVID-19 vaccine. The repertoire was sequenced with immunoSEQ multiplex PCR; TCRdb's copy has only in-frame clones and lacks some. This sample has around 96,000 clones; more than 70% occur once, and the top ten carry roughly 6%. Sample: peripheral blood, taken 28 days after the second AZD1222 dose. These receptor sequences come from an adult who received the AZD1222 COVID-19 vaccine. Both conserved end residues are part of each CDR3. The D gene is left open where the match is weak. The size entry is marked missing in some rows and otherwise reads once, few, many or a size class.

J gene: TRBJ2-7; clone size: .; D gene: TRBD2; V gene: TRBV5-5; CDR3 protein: CASSLIAGGSYEQYF; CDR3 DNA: TGTGCCAGCAGCTTGATAGCGGGGGGGTCCTACGAGCAGTACTTC
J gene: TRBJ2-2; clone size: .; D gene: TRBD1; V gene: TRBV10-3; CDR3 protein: CAIGDRVTGELFF; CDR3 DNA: TGTGCCATAGGGGACAGGGTCACCGGGGAGCTGTTTTTT
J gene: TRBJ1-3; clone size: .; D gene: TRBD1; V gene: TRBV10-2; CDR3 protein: CASTTWGPLGQGLGDSGNTIYF; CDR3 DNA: TGCGCCAGCACCACCTGGGGACCCCTGGGACAGGGATTAGGTGACTCTGGAAACACCATATATTTT
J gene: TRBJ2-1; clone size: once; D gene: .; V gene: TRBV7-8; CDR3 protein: CASSPGHSNEQFF; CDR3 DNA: TGTGCCAGCAGCCCCGGGCACTCCAATGAGCAGTTCTTC
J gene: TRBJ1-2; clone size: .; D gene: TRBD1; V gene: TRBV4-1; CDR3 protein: CASSQEQGLRGYTF; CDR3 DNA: TGCGCCAGCAGCCAAGAACAGGGGCTGAGGGGCTACACCTTC
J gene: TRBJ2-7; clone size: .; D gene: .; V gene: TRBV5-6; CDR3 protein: CASSRSTGVLSSEQYF; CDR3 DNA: TGTGCCAGCAGCCGCTCAACAGGTGTATTGAGCTCCGAGCAGTACTTC
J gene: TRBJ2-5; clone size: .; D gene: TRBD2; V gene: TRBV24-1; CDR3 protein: CATSHSGSGWETQYF; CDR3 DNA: TGTGCCACCAGTCATAGCGGGTCTGGCTGGGAGACCCAGTACTTC
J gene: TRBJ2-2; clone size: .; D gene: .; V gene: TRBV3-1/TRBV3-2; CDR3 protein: CASSQAPGEVFGELFF; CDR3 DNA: TGTGCCAGCAGCCAAGCCCCAGGGGAAGTATTCGGGGAGCTGTTTTTT
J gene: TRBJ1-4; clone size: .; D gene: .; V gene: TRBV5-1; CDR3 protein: CASSLGQTSNEKLFF; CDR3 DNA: TGCGCCAGCAGCTTGGGACAGACGTCTAATGAAAAACTGTTTTTT
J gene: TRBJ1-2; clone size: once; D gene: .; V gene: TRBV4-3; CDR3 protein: CASSQDGRRGSYTF; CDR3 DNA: TGCGCCAGCAGCCAAGATGGACGACGGGGAAGCTACACCTTC
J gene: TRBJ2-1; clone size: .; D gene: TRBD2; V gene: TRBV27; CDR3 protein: CASSLSGGLAGRNEQFF; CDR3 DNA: TGTGCCAGCAGTTTATCCGGGGGACTAGCGGGTCGAAATGAGCAGTTCTTC
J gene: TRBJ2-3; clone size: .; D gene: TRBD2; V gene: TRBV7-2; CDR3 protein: CASSPQTSGGLDTQYF; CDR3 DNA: TGTGCCAGCAGCCCTCAGACTAGCGGCGGCCTTGATACGCAGTATTTT
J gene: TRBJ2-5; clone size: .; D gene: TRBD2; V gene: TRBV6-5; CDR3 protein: CASSLGLAGSETQYF; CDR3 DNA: TGTGCCAGCAGCTTGGGACTAGCGGGATCAGAGACCCAGTACTTC
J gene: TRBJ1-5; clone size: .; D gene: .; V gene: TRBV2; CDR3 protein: CASSYLQGQPQHF; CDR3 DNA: TGTGCCAGCAGTTATCTACAGGGTCAGCCCCAGCATTTT
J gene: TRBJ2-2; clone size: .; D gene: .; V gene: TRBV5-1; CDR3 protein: CASRNSAGTGELFF; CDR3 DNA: TGCGCCAGCAGAAACAGCGCGGGCACCGGGGAGCTGTTTTTT
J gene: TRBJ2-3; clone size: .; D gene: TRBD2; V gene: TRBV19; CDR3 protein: CASTAAGGDTQYF; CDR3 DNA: TGTGCCAGTACCGCGGCGGGAGGAGATACGCAGTATTTT
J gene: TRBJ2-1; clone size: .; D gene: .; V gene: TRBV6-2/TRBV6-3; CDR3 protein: CASSYSFEQFF; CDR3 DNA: TGTGCCAGCAGTTACTCGTTTGAGCAGTTCTTC
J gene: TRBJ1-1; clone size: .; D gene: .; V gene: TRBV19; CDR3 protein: CASSIWAATTDTEAFF; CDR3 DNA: TGTGCCAGTAGTATATGGGCAGCTACGACGGACACTGAAGCTTTCTTT
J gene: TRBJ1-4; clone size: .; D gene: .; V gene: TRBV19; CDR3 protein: CASSITPNEKLFF; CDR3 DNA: TGTGCCAGTAGTATCACCCCTAATGAAAAACTGTTTTTT
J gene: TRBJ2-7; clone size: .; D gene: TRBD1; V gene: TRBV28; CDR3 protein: CASSSSGTGGYEQYF; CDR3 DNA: TGTGCCAGCAGTTCGTCCGGGACAGGGGGCTACGAGCAGTACTTC
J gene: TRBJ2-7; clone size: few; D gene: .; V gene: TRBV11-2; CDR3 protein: CASSLDRGTWNFF; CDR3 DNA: TGTGCCAGCAGCTTAGATCGGGGGACGTGGAATTTCTTC
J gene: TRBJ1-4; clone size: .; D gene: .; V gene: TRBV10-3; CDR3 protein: CAISEGGLGNEKLFF; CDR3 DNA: TGTGCCATCAGTGAGGGGGGGCTAGGTAATGAAAAACTGTTTTTT
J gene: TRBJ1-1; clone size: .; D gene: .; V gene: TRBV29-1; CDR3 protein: CSVEGLGNTEAFF; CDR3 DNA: TGCAGCGTTGAAGGATTGGGGAACACTGAAGCTTTCTTT
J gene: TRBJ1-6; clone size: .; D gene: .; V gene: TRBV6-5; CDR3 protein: CASSTAGRGNSPLHF; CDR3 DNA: TGTGCCAGCAGTACAGCCGGCAGGGGTAATTCACCCCTCCACTTT
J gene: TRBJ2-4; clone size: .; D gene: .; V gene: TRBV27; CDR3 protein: CASSRNRVAKNIQYF; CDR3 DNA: TGTGCCAGCAGCCGGAACAGGGTAGCCAAAAACATTCAGTACTTC
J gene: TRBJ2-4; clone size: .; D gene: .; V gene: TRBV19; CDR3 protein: CASSNPGDKNIQYF; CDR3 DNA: TGTGCCAGTAGTAATCCGGGGGACAAAAACATTCAGTACTTC
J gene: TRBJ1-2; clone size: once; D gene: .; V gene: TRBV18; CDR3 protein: CASSPPDGYGYTF; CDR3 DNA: TGTGCCAGCTCACCACCCGACGGGTATGGCTACACCTTC
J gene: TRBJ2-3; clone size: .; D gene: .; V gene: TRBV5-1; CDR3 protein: CASSLDGQTTDTQYF; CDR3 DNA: TGCGCCAGCAGCTTGGACGGACAGACCACAGATACGCAGTATTTT
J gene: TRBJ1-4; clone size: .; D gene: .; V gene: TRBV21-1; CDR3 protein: CASHDRGTANEKLFF; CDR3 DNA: TGTGCCAGCCACGATCGAGGGACAGCTAATGAAAAACTGTTTTTT
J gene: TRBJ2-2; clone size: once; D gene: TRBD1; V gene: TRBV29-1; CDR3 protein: CSVDLGTGYTGELFF; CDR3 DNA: TGCAGCGTTGATTTGGGGACAGGGTACACCGGGGAGCTGTTTTTT
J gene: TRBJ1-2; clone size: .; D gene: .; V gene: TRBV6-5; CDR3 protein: CASTYGGGGYTF; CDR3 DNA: TGTGCCAGCACCTACGGGGGGGGCGGCTACACCTTC
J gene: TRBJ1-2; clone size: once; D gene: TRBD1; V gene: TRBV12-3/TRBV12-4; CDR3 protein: CASSQDRVGGYTF; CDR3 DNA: TGTGCCAGCAGTCAAGACAGGGTCGGCGGCTACACCTTC
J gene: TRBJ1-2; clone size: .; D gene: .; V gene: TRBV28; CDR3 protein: CASSSPDRAGGYTF; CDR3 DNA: TGTGCCAGCAGTTCCCCGGACAGAGCGGGTGGCTACACCTTC
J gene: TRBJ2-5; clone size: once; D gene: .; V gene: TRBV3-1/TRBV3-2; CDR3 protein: CASSQAAEGPGETQYF; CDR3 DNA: TGTGCCAGCAGCCAAGCAGCGGAAGGTCCGGGAGAGACCCAGTACTTC
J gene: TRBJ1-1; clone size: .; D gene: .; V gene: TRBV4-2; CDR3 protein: CASSQDGGMNTEAFF; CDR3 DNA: TGTGCCAGCAGCCAAGATGGGGGCATGAACACTGAAGCTTTCTTT
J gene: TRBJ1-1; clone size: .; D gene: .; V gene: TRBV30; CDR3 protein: CAWSDPGRRAFF; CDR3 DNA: TGTGCCTGGAGTGATCCCGGTAGGCGAGCTTTCTTT
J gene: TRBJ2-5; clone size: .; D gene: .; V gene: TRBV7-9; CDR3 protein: CASSLEVLETQYF; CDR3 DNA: TGTGCCAGCAGCTTAGAAGTCCTGGAGACCCAGTACTTC
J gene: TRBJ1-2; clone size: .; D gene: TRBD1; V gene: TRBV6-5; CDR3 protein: CASRPGQGGSYGYTF; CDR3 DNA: TGTGCCAGCAGGCCAGGACAGGGAGGCTCCTATGGCTACACCTTC
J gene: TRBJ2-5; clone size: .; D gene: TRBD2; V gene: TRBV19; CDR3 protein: CASSLSGRAETQYF; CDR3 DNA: TGTGCCAGTAGCCTTAGCGGGAGGGCAGAGACCCAGTACTTC
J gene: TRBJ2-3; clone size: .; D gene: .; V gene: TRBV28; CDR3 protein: CASSSGRQGTDTQYF; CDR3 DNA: TGTGCCAGCAGCTCAGGGAGACAGGGCACAGATACGCAGTATTTT
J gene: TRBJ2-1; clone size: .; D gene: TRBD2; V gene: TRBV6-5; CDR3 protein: CASSPWAGGENEQFF; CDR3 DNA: TGTGCCAGCTCCCCTTGGGCGGGGGGGGAAAATGAGCAGTTCTTC
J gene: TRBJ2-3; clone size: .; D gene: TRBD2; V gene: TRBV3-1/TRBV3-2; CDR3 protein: CATSSASGGGLGQYF; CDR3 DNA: TGTGCCACCTCCTCAGCTAGCGGGGGGGGGCTGGGGCAGTATTTT
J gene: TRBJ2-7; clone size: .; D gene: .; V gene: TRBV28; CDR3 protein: CASNLARQNEQYF; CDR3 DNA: TGTGCCAGCAACCTAGCCCGGCAGAACGAGCAGTACTTC
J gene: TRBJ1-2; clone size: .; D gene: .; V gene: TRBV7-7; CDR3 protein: CASSREGNPFLYGYTF; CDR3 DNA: TGTGCCAGCAGCCGAGAGGGGAATCCCTTCCTGTATGGCTACACCTTC
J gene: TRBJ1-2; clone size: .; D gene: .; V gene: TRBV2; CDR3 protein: CASTYTGPYGYTF; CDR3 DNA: TGTGCCAGCACCTACACCGGTCCGTATGGCTACACCTTC
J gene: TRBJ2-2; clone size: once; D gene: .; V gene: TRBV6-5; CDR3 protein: CASSYSVALGELFF; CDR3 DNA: TGTGCCAGCAGTTACTCGGTAGCGCTAGGGGAGCTGTTTTTT
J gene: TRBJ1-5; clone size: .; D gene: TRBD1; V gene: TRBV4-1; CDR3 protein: CASSHRDRGRGGGQPQHF; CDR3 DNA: TGCGCCAGCAGCCACCGGGACAGGGGGCGCGGGGGCGGTCAGCCCCAGCATTTT
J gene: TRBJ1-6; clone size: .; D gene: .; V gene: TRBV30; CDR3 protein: CAWMERGGRNSPLHF; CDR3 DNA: TGTGCCTGGATGGAGAGGGGAGGAAGAAATTCACCCCTCCACTTT
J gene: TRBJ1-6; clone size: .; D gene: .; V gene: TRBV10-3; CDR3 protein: CAISEMGFNSPLHF; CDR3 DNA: TGTGCCATCAGTGAAATGGGGTTCAATTCACCCCTCCACTTT
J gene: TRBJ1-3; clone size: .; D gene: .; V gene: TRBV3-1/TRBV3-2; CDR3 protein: CASRPASSGNTIYF; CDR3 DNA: TGTGCCAGCCGGCCCGCCAGCTCTGGAAACACCATATATTTT
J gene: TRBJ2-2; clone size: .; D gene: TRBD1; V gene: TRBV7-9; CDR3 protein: CASSAQGANTGELFF; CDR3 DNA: TGTGCCAGCAGCGCACAGGGGGCGAACACCGGGGAGCTGTTTTTT
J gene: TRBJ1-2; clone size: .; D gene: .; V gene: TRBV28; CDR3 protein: CASSLGHNYGYTF; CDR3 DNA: TGTGCCAGCAGTTTAGGCCATAACTATGGCTACACCTTC
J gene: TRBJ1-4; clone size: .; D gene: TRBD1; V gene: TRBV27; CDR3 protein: CASRSAGTGGEKLFF; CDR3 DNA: TGTGCCAGCAGATCCGCCGGGACAGGGGGTGAAAAACTGTTTTTT